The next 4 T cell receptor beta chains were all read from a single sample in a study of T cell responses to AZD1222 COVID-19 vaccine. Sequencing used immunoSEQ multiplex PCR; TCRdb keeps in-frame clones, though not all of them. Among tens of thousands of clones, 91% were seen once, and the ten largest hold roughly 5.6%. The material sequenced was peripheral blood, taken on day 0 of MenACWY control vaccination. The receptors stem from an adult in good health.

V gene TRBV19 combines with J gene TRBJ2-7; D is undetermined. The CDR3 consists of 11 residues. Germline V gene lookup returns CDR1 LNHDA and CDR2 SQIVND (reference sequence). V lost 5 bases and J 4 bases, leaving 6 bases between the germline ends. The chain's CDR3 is CASSLSYEQYF. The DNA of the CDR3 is TGTGCCAGTAGTTTATCATACGAGCAGTACTTC. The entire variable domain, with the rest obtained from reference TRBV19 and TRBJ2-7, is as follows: DGGITQSPKYLFRKEGQNVTLSCEQNLNHDAMYWYRQDPGQGLRLIYYSQIVNDFQKGDIAEGYSVSREKKESFPLTVTSAQKNPTAFYLCASSLSYEQYFGPGTRLTVT.

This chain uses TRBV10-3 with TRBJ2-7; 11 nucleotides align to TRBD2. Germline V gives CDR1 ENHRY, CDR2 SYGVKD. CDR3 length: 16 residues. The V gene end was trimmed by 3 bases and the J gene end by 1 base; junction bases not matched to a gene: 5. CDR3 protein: CAISDTSGSYSYEQYF. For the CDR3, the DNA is TGTGCCATCAGTGATACTAGCGGGAGTTATTCCTACGAGCAGTACTTC.

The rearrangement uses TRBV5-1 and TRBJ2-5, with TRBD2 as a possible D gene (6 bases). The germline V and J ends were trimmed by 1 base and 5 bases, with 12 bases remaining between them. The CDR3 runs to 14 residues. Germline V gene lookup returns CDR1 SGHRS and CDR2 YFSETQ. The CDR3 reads CASSLSASGETQYF. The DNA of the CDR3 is TGCGCCAGCAGCTTGAGCGCCAGCGGGGAGACCCAGTACTTC.

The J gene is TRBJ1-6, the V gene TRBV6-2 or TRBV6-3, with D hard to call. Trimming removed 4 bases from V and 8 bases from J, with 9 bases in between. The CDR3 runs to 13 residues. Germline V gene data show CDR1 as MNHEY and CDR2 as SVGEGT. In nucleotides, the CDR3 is TGTGCCAGCAGTTCAGGATCCCATTCACCCCTCCACTTT. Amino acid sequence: CASSSGSHSPLHF.